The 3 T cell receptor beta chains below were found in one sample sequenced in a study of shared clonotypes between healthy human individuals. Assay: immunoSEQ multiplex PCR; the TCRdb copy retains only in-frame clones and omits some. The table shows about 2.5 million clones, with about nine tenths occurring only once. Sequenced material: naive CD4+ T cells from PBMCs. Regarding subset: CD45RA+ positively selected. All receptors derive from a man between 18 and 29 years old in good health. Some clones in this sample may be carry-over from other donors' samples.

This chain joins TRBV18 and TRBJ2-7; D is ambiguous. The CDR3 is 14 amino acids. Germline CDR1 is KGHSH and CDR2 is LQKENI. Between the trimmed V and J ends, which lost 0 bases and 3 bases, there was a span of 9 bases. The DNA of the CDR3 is TGTGCCAGCTCACCACCGGTGGGAATCTACGAGCAGTACTTC. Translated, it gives CASSPPVGIYEQYF.

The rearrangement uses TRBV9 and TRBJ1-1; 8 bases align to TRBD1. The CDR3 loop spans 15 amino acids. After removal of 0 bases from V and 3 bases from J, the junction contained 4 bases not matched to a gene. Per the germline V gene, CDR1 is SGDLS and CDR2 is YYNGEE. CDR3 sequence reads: CASSVEAGGHTEAFF. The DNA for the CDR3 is TGTGCCAGCAGCGTAGAGGCAGGGGGCCACACTGAAGCTTTCTTT.

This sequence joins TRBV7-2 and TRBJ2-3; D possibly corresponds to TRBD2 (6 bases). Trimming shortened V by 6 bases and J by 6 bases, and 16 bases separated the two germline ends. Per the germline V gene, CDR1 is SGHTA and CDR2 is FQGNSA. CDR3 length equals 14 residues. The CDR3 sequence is CASSPQQRADTQYF. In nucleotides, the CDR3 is TGTGCCAGCAGTCCTCAGCAGCGGGCTGATACGCAGTATTTT.